These 15 T cell receptor beta chains were all obtained from the same sample, sequenced in a study of human T cells and chemical hapten exposure. Stated time point: patch test 1, 2 weeks after DPC sensitization. Treatment defined: therapeutic diphenylcyclopropenone sensitization with weekly scalp DPC. TCRdb used MiXCR to reprocess the RACE reads, holding one entry per CDR3 protein. The sample yields 380,000 or so distinct CDR3 sequences, approximately 5.1% seen once. The sample here was whole blood, taken in connection with sensitization to the hapten diphenylcyclopropenone (DPC). The receptors here all came from a woman aged 45-59 years with alopecia areata. Some clones in this sample may be carry-over from other donors' samples.

This clonotype was counted many times. V usage is TRBV7-2 and J usage is TRBJ1-4; D may be TRBD1 (6 bases). V was trimmed by 5 bases and J by 7 bases, leaving 17 bases between them. The CDR3 length is 15 residues. The V gene's germline CDR1 is SGHTA and CDR2 FQGNSA. The CDR3 spells CASSQIAGGGEKLFF. In DNA, the CDR3 is TGTGCCAGCAGCCAGATAGCGGGGGGCGGTGAAAAACTGTTTTTT.

This clonotype occurred a few times. The chain's CDR3 is CASHPDTQYF. For the CDR3, the DNA is TGTGCCAGCCACCCCGATACGCAGTATTTT. The V call is TRBV14, the J call TRBJ2-3; D is ambiguous. Germline V gives CDR1 SGHDN, CDR2 FVKESK. Trimming took off 8 bases at V and 6 bases at J, with 6 bases between the two ends. This CDR3 contains 10 residues.

Only a few counts were recorded for this clonotype. The genes are TRBV6-2 or TRBV6-3 and TRBJ1-1; D is ambiguous. Trimming removed 5 bases from V and 8 bases from J, with 21 bases in between. From germline, CDR1 is MNHEY and CDR2 SVGEGT. The CDR3 length is 15 residues. The CDR3, as DNA: TGTGCCAGCAGTGAGGTTTGGCAGTCCGGTGGGGAAGCTTTCTTT. This sequence encodes CASSEVWQSGGEAFF.

This clonotype has at least ten counts. The rearrangement links TRBV20-1 to TRBJ2-7; a weak D match, TRBD2 (6 bases). Germline assignment: CDR1 DFQATT and CDR2 SNEGSKA (reference sequence). The V end was cut by 6 bases, the J end by 1 base, with 16 bases between. The CDR3 is made up of 14 amino acids. This CDR3 is CSAHFGGVSYEQYF. For the CDR3, the DNA is TGCAGTGCCCACTTTGGCGGGGTATCCTACGAGCAGTACTTC.

This chain joins TRBV4-3 and TRBJ2-2, with 7 nucleotides matching TRBD2. The junction had 3 bases not matched to a gene; V was cut back by 2 bases and J by 0 bases. CDR1 is LGHNA, CDR2 YSLEER, per germline. CDR3 length: 16 residues. This CDR3 reads CASSQKGGANTGELFF. CDR3 DNA sequence: TGCGCCAGCAGCCAAAAGGGAGGGGCGAACACCGGGGAGCTGTTTTTT.

This rearrangement joins TRBV25-1 to TRBJ2-3, with 11 bases that match TRBD2. Trimming removed 6 bases from V and 5 bases from J; junction bases left unmatched: 4. The length of the CDR3 is 14 residues. CDR1 is MGHDK, CDR2 SYGVNS, per germline. CDR3 nucleotides: TGTGCCAGCAGGACTAGCGGGGCAATAGATACGCAGTATTTT. It is translated as CASRTSGAIDTQYF.

This clonotype showed up just a few times. V is TRBV7-9 and J is TRBJ1-1, with no clear D. The V gene's germline CDR1 is SEHNR and CDR2 FQNEAQ (reference sequence). V was cut by 5 bases and J by 0 bases, with 10 bases left in between. This CDR3 contains 14 residues. CDR3 sequence reads: CASSPDLLNTEAFF. CDR3 nucleotide sequence: TGTGCCAGCAGCCCCGACCTTCTGAACACTGAAGCTTTCTTT.

This clonotype was detected many times. The chain is built from TRBV5-1 and TRBJ1-3; D unresolved. The V gene's germline CDR1 is SGHRS and CDR2 YFSETQ. The CDR3 consists of 15 residues. V dropped 4 bases and J dropped 3 bases, with 14 bases sitting between them. Written as DNA, the CDR3 is TGCGCCAGCAGCCCCTGGGGAAACGATGGAAACACCATATATTTT. It encodes CASSPWGNDGNTIYF.

Only a few counts were recorded for this clonotype. The chain combines TRBV20-1 with TRBJ2-4; D not resolved. CDR3 length: 11 amino acids. The germline V and J ends were trimmed by 6 bases and 8 bases, with 11 bases remaining between them. Germline V gene data show CDR1 as DFQATT and CDR2 as SNEGSKA (reference sequence). In nucleotides, the CDR3 is TGCAGTGCCCCCCTCCGCGACATTCAGTACTTC. This translates into CSAPLRDIQYF.

The rearrangement joins TRBV11-2 to TRBJ1-3; 7 nucleotides line up with TRBD1. This CDR3 is 15 amino acids long. Looked up from germline, CDR1 is SGHAT and CDR2 is FQNNGV. The V segment lost 1 base and the J segment 4 bases; nucleotides outside the gene matches: 4. CDR3 DNA: TGTGCCAGCAGCTTAGGACAGGGAGGAGGAAACACCATATATTTT. It yields the protein CASSLGQGGGNTIYF.

This clonotype has more than one count but fewer than ten. The chain uses TRBV3-1 and TRBJ2-1; no clear D. The CDR3 has 12 residues. Germline CDR1 reads LGHDT; CDR2 reads YNNKEL (reference sequence). V lost 4 bases and J lost 6, with 7 bases in between. The CDR3 nucleotides read TGTGCCAGCAGCCGAGTGAGCAATGAGCAGTTCTTC. It codes for CASSRVSNEQFF.

J is TRBJ1-3 and V is TRBV20-1, with 8 nucleotides matching TRBD1. J lost 1 base, V lost 2 bases, and 7 bases had no gene match. Per germline, CDR1 DFQATT and CDR2 SNEGSKA (reference sequence). The CDR3 runs to 16 residues. CDR3 protein: CSARIPQGASGNTIYF. CDR3 nucleotides: TGCAGTGCTAGAATACCCCAGGGGGCATCTGGAAACACCATATATTTT.

The sample holds many counts of this clonotype. The V gene is TRBV12-3 or TRBV12-4, the J gene TRBJ1-1; weak D call: TRBD1 (5 bases). This CDR3 has 15 amino acids. V lost 1 base to trimming and J lost 0 bases, with 9 bases between them. In DNA, the CDR3 is TGTGCCAGCAGTTTAGGGGGGTCGCTGAACACTGAAGCTTTCTTT. Translating it yields CASSLGGSLNTEAFF.

This clonotype was recorded at least ten times. V gene TRBV4-1 combines with J gene TRBJ2-3, with TRBD2 identical over 8 bases. The V segment lost 4 bases and the J segment 1 base; nucleotides outside the gene matches: 7. The CDR3 sequence is 16 residues long. The germline gives CDR1 MGHRA, CDR2 YSYEKL. DNA of the CDR3: TGCGCCAGCAGCCCGCGGGGGGCCTCTGGCACAGATACGCAGTATTTT. Its translation: CASSPRGASGTDTQYF.

There are a few counts of this clonotype. The rearrangement uses TRBV7-9 and TRBJ2-3, with no clear D. The CDR3 sequence is 16 residues long. Germline V gene lookup returns CDR1 SEHNR and CDR2 FQNEAQ (reference sequence). V was clipped by 5 bases and J by 0 bases, with 15 bases between them. The chain's CDR3 is CASSPAMTSSTDTQYF. CDR3 sequence (DNA): TGTGCCAGCAGCCCAGCTATGACGTCTAGCACAGATACGCAGTATTTT.